These 27 T cell receptor beta chains were all obtained from the same sample, sequenced in a study of graft-versus-host responses after intestinal transplantation. These TCRs are of unknown antigen specificity. Assay used: immunoSEQ multiplex PCR; TCRdb lists only in-frame clones, some missing. The table includes some 86,000 clones, about 89% detected once. The sample was unstimulated CD8+ T cells sorted from spleen or lymph node cells, taken before intestinal transplant. All receptors come from a human donor who received an intestinal transplant.

The rearrangement uses TRBV27 and TRBJ2-7; D gene uncertain. Trimming left V 2 bases short and J 2 bases short, with 13 bases between. Germline CDR1 MNHEY, CDR2 SMNVEV (reference sequence). This CDR3 is 15 amino acids long. The CDR3 loop is CASSLHSSPAYEQYF. The CDR3 DNA reads TGTGCCAGCAGTTTACATTCCAGCCCAGCCTACGAGCAGTACTTC.

The chain uses TRBV6-5 and TRBJ2-1, with D perhaps matching TRBD2 (5 bases). CDR1 is MNHEY, CDR2 SVGAGI, per germline. This CDR3 spans 15 amino acids. Trimming removed 6 bases from V and 8 bases from J, with 20 bases in between. The CDR3 DNA sequence: TGTGCCAGCAGCTTCACAAGGGAGCTCGGCCATGAGCAGTTCTTC. This codes for CASSFTRELGHEQFF.

V and J are TRBV6-6 and TRBJ2-5; 7 bases fit TRBD2. This CDR3 is 15 amino acids long. V was pared by 5 bases and J by 8 bases, with 14 bases of the junction left unmatched. Germline assignment: CDR1 MNHNY and CDR2 SVGAGI (reference sequence). Written as DNA, the CDR3 is TGTGCCAGCAGTGTTAGCGGGTCTGACGGAGGCACCCAGTACTTC. This codes for CASSVSGSDGGTQYF.

V usage is TRBV28 and J usage is TRBJ2-1; the D gene is possibly TRBD1 (6 bases). The CDR3 runs to 19 residues. V lost 2 bases and J lost 5, with 25 bases in between. CDR1 MDHEN and CDR2 SYDVKM come from the germline V gene. CDR3 sequence reads: CASSLAIGDTERGNNEQFF. The CDR3 DNA follows: TGTGCCAGCAGTTTAGCAATCGGTGACACCGAAAGGGGGAACAATGAGCAGTTCTTC.

The genes are TRBV19 and TRBJ2-7; TRBD2 agrees at 12 bases. The CDR3 loop spans 15 amino acids. Trimming cost V 5 bases and J 4 bases; bases outside gene matches: 6. Germline CDR1 is LNHDA and CDR2 is SQIVND (reference sequence). The DNA for the CDR3 is TGTGCCAGTAGTCCCGGGACTAGCGGGCTTTACGAGCAGTACTTC. Its translation: CASSPGTSGLYEQYF.

The chain employs TRBV13 and TRBJ2-1, with D possibly TRBD2 on 6 matching bases. Germline V gene sequence: CDR1 PRHDT, CDR2 FYEKMQ (reference sequence). Trimming took off 0 bases at V and 0 bases at J, with 9 bases between the two ends. The length of the CDR3 is 16 residues. The CDR3 coding sequence is TGTGCCAGCAGCTTAGGACTAGCACGCTCCTACAATGAGCAGTTCTTC. Translation gives CASSLGLARSYNEQFF. The full variable domain, rest sourced from reference TRBV13 and TRBJ2-1, is AAGVIQSPRHLIKEKRETATLKCYPIPRHDTVYWYQQGPGQDPQFLISFYEKMQSDKGSIPDRFSAQQFSDYHSELNMSSLELGDSALYFCASSLGLARSYNEQFFGPGTRLTVL.

The chain is built from TRBV9 and TRBJ2-2, with 12 bases aligning to TRBD1. Germline V gene sequence: CDR1 SGDLS, CDR2 YYNGEE. V trimming: 0 bases; J trimming: 5 bases; junction bases outside the gene matches: 8. The CDR3 covers 18 residues. In DNA, the CDR3 is TGTGCCAGCAGCGTAGGACCGGGACAGGGGGCGGAAACCGGGGAGCTGTTTTTT. Residues: CASSVGPGQGAETGELFF.

This chain uses TRBV28 with TRBJ1-5; 7 bases fit TRBD1. The CDR3 loop spans 16 amino acids. Germline V gives CDR1 MDHEN, CDR2 SYDVKM. With 2 bases clipped from V and 4 bases from J, the junction kept 8 bases outside the gene matches. CDR3 residues: CASSLGDRSFNQPQHF. The CDR3 nucleotides read TGTGCCAGCAGTTTAGGGGACAGAAGCTTTAATCAGCCCCAGCATTTT.

The rearrangement links TRBV27 to TRBJ2-7; TRBD2 might be the D (5 bases). In germline, CDR1 is MNHEY, CDR2 SMNVEV (reference sequence). Trimming shortened V by 6 bases and J by 2 bases, and 14 bases separated the two germline ends. The CDR3 runs 14 residues. The CDR3 spells CASRVPGSTYEQYF. The DNA of the CDR3 is TGTGCCAGCAGGGTCCCGGGGTCTACCTACGAGCAGTACTTC.

This clone was counted a single time. V usage is TRBV2 and J usage is TRBJ2-1, with TRBD2 matching over 7 bases. The CDR3 is 16 amino acids. Germline V lookup: CDR1 SNHLY, CDR2 FYNNEI. J was trimmed by 2 bases and V by 8 bases; bases with no gene match: 12. Written as DNA, the CDR3 is TGTGCCAGCTGGTCAGACCGGGACTATACCTACAATGAGCAGTTCTTC. It codes for CASWSDRDYTYNEQFF. The full variable domain, with the rest looked up from reference TRBV2 and TRBJ2-1, is EPEVTQTPSHQVTQMGQEVILRCVPISNHLYFYWYRQILGQKVEFLVSFYNNEISEKSEIFDDQFSVERPDGSNFTLKIRSTKLEDSAMYFCASWSDRDYTYNEQFFGPGTRLTVL.

This clone was observed a single time. The gene calls are TRBV4-2 and TRBJ2-7; D gene uncertain. Trimming pared 3 bases from V and 0 bases from J, leaving 9 bases between. Germline loops: CDR1 LGHNA, CDR2 YNFKEQ. There are 14 residues in the CDR3. DNA for the CDR3: TGTGCCAGCAGCCAGACCGACAACTCCTACGAGCAGTACTTC. Translated, it gives CASSQTDNSYEQYF.

This chain connects TRBV28 to TRBJ2-3, with D tentatively TRBD1 or TRBD2 (5 bases each). V lost 6 bases to trimming and J lost 1 base, with 14 bases between them. This CDR3 spans 15 amino acids. In germline, CDR1 is MDHEN, CDR2 SYDVKM. Here the CDR3 reads CASSLGEFGTDTQYF. As DNA, the CDR3 is TGTGCCAGCAGCTTAGGGGAGTTCGGCACAGATACGCAGTATTTT.

The V and J genes are TRBV5-6 and TRBJ2-1, with D possibly TRBD2 on 5 matching bases. The germline V gene encodes CDR1 SGHDT and CDR2 YYEEEE. Trimming shortened V by 1 base and J by 8 bases, and 16 bases separated the two germline ends. The length of the CDR3 is 15 residues. CDR3 in DNA: TGTGCCAGCAGCTTGTCCCCTACTAGTTCTGATGAGCAGTTCTTC. Translating gives CASSLSPTSSDEQFF.

The genes are TRBV9 and TRBJ2-7; D uncertain. Looked up from germline, CDR1 is SGDLS and CDR2 is YYNGEE. V lost 0 bases, J lost 1 base, and 8 bases lay in between. There are 14 residues in the CDR3. The CDR3 DNA reads as TGTGCCAGCAGCGTAGGCGCGGAGTCCTACGAGCAGTACTTC. Its protein product is CASSVGAESYEQYF.

This CDR3 is CASSIDGTSGANVLTF. The CDR3 nucleotides are TGTGCCAGTAGTATAGATGGGACCTCTGGGGCCAACGTCCTGACTTTC. The chain carries TRBV19 and TRBJ2-6; D assignment may be TRBD1 or TRBD2 (5 bases each). Per germline, CDR1 LNHDA and CDR2 SQIVND (reference sequence). Trimming took 0 bases from V and 0 from J, leaving 6 bases between them. The CDR3 extends over 16 amino acids.

The rearrangement joins TRBV6-5 to TRBJ1-1; D unresolved. With 6 bases removed from V and 1 base from J, the gap between germline ends came to 9 bases. Germline loops: CDR1 MNHEY, CDR2 SVGAGI. CDR3 length: 13 amino acids. The CDR3 DNA follows: TGTGCCAGCAGCCCATACAGGAACACTGAAGCTTTCTTT. Encoded protein: CASSPYRNTEAFF.

The chain has TRBV10-1 and TRBJ2-3; 10 bases are a match to TRBD1. With V trimmed by 0 bases and J by 5 bases, 20 bases remained unmatched. The germline V gene has CDR1 WNHNN and CDR2 SYGVQD (reference sequence). This CDR3 has 21 residues. The CDR3 here is CASSESGTGVGRSAPLDTQYF. For the CDR3, the DNA is TGCGCCAGCAGTGAGTCGGGGACAGGGGTTGGGAGGAGCGCCCCCCTAGATACGCAGTATTTT.

V gene TRBV11-2 combines with J gene TRBJ2-1, with TRBD2 matching over 9 bases. Germline V lookup: CDR1 SGHAT, CDR2 FQNNGV. This CDR3 is 16 amino acids long. Unmatched junction bases numbered 11, after V lost 4 bases and J lost 7 bases. The CDR3 DNA follows: TGTGCCAGCAGCTCCCTGGCGGGAGGGACGGGAAATGAGCAGTTCTTC. The encoded protein is CASSSLAGGTGNEQFF.

The chain is built from TRBV6-5 and TRBJ1-1; D not resolved. CDR1 and CDR2 from the germline V gene are MNHEY and SVGAGI. The V gene lost 2 bases and the J gene lost 3 bases, with 10 bases spanning the gap. The CDR3 is 14 amino acids. The CDR3 coding sequence is TGTGCCAGCAGTTACGAGGGTTATTACACTGAAGCTTTCTTT. This translates into CASSYEGYYTEAFF.

The rearrangement uses TRBV6-8 and TRBJ1-1; possible D gene TRBD1, 5 bases. V was clipped by 8 bases and J by 5 bases, with 24 bases between them. In germline, CDR1 is MNHGY, CDR2 SAAAGT. CDR3 length: 16 residues. CDR3 nucleotide sequence: TGTGCCAGCGGAGGGGCGGCGAACCTGGGTCGGACTGAAGCTTTCTTT. It translates to CASGGAANLGRTEAFF.

The chain couples TRBV27 to TRBJ2-1; D is undetermined. With 3 bases removed from V and 5 bases from J, the gap between germline ends came to 8 bases. Germline V lookup: CDR1 MNHEY, CDR2 SMNVEV (reference sequence). This CDR3 is built from 13 residues. The CDR3 protein is CASSFLADNEQFF. CDR3 sequence (DNA): TGTGCCAGCAGTTTCCTTGCGGACAATGAGCAGTTCTTC.

V and J are TRBV27 and TRBJ2-2, with TRBD2 matching over 9 bases. This CDR3 spans 14 amino acids. The germline gives CDR1 MNHEY, CDR2 SMNVEV (reference sequence). With 6 bases clipped from V and 6 bases from J, the junction kept 5 bases outside the gene matches. The CDR3 here is CASSLSGGSGELFF. The DNA for the CDR3 is TGTGCCAGCAGCCTAAGCGGGGGGTCCGGGGAGCTGTTTTTT.

The rearrangement joins TRBV2 to TRBJ2-1; the D gene is possibly TRBD2 (6 bases). Germline V gene data show CDR1 as SNHLY and CDR2 as FYNNEI. This CDR3 region has 14 residues. V gave up 8 bases and J gave up 10 bases, with 21 bases separating them. DNA for the CDR3: TGTGCCAGCGAAGGAGGACTAAGCCAAATAGAGCAGTTCTTC. It specifies CASEGGLSQIEQFF. Complete variable domain (other parts from reference TRBV2 and TRBJ2-1): EPEVTQTPSHQVTQMGQEVILRCVPISNHLYFYWYRQILGQKVEFLVSFYNNEISEKSEIFDDQFSVERPDGSNFTLKIRSTKLEDSAMYFCASEGGLSQIEQFFGPGTRLTVL.

The chain joins TRBV6-1 to TRBJ2-3; no reliable D call. The CDR3 has 13 residues. V lost 2 bases and J lost 1, with 4 bases in between. CDR1 is MNHNS and CDR2 is SASEGT in the germline V gene. CDR3: CASSEMGTDTQYF. The CDR3 DNA reads TGTGCCAGCAGTGAAATGGGCACAGATACGCAGTATTTT.

This clone was counted a few times. Other nucleotide sequences from this sample produce the same CDR3. CDR3 loop: CASSQDNEQFF. The CDR3 coding sequence is TGCGCCAGCAGCCAAGATAATGAGCAGTTCTTC. The J gene is TRBJ2-1, the V gene TRBV4-1; no reliable D call. Germline V gives CDR1 MGHRA, CDR2 YSYEKL. The CDR3 is made up of 11 amino acids. V lost 0 bases, J lost 7 bases, and 1 base lay in between.

The chain employs TRBV9 and TRBJ1-3; 7 bases fit TRBD1. The CDR3 has 17 residues. CDR1 and CDR2 (germline): SGDLS, YYNGEE. Trimming took 3 bases from V and 0 from J; bases not matched to a gene: 9. This CDR3 is CASSAGTVTSSGNTIYF. As DNA, the CDR3 is TGTGCCAGCAGCGCCGGGACAGTTACCAGCTCTGGAAACACCATATATTTT.

The chain recombines TRBV4-1 with TRBJ1-4, with a weak D call TRBD1 (5 bases). Trimming pared 5 bases from V and 8 bases from J, leaving 9 bases between. The CDR3 is made up of 12 amino acids. Germline V lookup: CDR1 MGHRA, CDR2 YSYEKL. This CDR3 is CASSTKGEKLFF. In DNA form, the CDR3 reads TGCGCCAGCAGCACTAAGGGGGAAAAACTGTTTTTT.